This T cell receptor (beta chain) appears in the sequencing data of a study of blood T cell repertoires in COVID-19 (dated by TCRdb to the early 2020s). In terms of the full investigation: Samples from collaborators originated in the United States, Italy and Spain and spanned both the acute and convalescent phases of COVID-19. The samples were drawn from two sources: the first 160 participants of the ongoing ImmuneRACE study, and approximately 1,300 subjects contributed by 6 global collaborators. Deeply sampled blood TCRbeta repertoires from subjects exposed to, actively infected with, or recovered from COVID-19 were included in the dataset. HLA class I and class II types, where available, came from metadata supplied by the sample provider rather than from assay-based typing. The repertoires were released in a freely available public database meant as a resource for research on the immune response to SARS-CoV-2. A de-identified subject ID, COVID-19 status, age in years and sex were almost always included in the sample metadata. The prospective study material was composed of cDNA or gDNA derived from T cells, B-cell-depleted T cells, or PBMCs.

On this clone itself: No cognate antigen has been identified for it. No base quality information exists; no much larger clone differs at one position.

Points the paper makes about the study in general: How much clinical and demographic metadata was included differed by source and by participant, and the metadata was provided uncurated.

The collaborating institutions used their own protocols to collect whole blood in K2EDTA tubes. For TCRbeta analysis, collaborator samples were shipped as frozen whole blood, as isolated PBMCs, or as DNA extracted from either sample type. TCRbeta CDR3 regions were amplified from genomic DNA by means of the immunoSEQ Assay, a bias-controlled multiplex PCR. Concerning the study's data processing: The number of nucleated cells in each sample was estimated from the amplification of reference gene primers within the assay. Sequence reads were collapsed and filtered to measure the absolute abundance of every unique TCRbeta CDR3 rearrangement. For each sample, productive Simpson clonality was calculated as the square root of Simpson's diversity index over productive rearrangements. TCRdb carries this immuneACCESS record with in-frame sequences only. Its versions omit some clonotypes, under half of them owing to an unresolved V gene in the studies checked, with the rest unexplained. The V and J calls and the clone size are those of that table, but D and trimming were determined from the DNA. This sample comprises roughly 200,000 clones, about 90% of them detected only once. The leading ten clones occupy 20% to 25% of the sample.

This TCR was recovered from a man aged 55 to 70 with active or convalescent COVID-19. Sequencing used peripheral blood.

The DNA is as follows: TGCAGTGCTAGTGGGGAGGAAGGGCCGACCAAAGAGACCCAGTACTTC. Its translation is CSASGEEGPTKETQYF. The receptor chain draws on TRBV20-1 and TRBJ2-5; the D gene is possibly TRBD2, with 6 bases matching. V is reduced by 3 bases and J by 3 bases, leaving a spacing of 20 bases between them. Via the germline V gene (reference sequence), CDR1 is DFQATT and CDR2 SNEGSKA. Spanning cysteine to phenylalanine, the CDR3 consists of 16 amino acids. CDR3 DNA is the only sequence kept; it has 48 bases, read in frame from the first base.